Reported below is one T cell receptor beta chain. The data were obtained in a study of CD8 T cells in Susac syndrome. This CDR3 is 14 amino acids long. Trimming took 0 bases from V and 4 from J; bases not matched to a gene: 1. Germline V lookup: CDR1 LGHNA, CDR2 YNFKEQ. An amount of RNA that ranged from roughly 0.5 to 1 ug was reverse transcribed with random hexamers. The immunoSEQ assay covered 54 Vbeta and 13 Jbeta segments for CDR3. TCRdb fed the immunoSEQ multiplex PCR reads into MiXCR, producing one record per CDR3 protein. This sample has about 80,000 distinct CDR3 sequences, with 94% found just once. TEMRA cells were FACS-enriched, unlike CD8+ and CD4+ T cells, which were negatively isolated.

This receptor was obtained from a human donor in good health. This chain links TRBV4-2 with TRBJ1-1, with 8 bases matching TRBD1. Specimen: CD8+ T cells from PBMCs. CDR3 in DNA: TGTGCCAGCAGCCAAGATGGACAGGGCACTGAAGCTTTCTTT. Amino acids: CASSQDGQGTEAFF.